This T cell receptor beta chain was retrieved from a study of cytomegalovirus exposure and HLA in healthy donors. In the study overall: Of all 400 or so donors who were genotyped, around 82% belonged to the Caucasian-associated ancestry cluster.

With 60 Vbeta and 13 Jbeta primers, the PCR was carried out. The table came from immunoSEQ multiplex PCR; TCRdb's copy has only in-frame clones and leaves some out. The sample comprises 150,000 to 180,000 clones, approximately 81% of which are singletons, and about 1.3% rests with the top ten. This clone was counted between two and nine times. The receptor comes from a man aged 18 to 30 in good health and CMV-seronegative. The sample taken for sequencing was PBMCs.

The DNA of the CDR3 is TGTGCCAGCACCCCCCGGGAAGAGGGCGCGGCTGAAGCTTTCTTT. Translating gives CASTPREEGAAEAFF. The V call is TRBV6-1, the J call TRBJ1-1, with no clear D. In germline, CDR1 is MNHNS, CDR2 SASEGT. This CDR3 comprises 15 residues. Trimming removed 7 bases from V and 6 bases from J, with 21 bases in between.